The 20 T cell receptor beta chains reported below all come from one sample, sequenced in a study of cytomegalovirus exposure and HLA in healthy donors. 13 Jbeta primers and 60 Vbeta primers were used for the PCR. Sequencing was performed with immunoSEQ multiplex PCR; in TCRdb, only in-frame clones are kept and a portion is missing. The data contain about 100,000 clones, roughly 80% of them singletons. Sequencing used PBMCs. These receptors originate from a man in his forties or fifties in good health and CMV-seropositive.

The chain is built from TRBV2 and TRBJ1-2, with D perhaps TRBD1 (6 bases). The CDR3 covers 15 residues. In germline, CDR1 is SNHLY, CDR2 FYNNEI. Trimming stripped 5 bases from V and 3 bases from J, with 16 bases between. The CDR3 loop reads CASSMSGGQYYGYTF. In nucleotides, the CDR3 is TGTGCCAGCAGTATGAGCGGGGGGCAATACTATGGCTACACCTTC.

This clone was seen only once. The chain combines TRBV6-1 with TRBJ2-5; D might be TRBD2 (5 bases). The tail of the sequence fits TRBJ2-7 better, so the J call may be wrong. The germline CDR1 and CDR2 sequences are MNHNS and SASEGT. The CDR3 sequence is 14 residues long. CDR3 sequence reads: CASNLRGISYEQYF. The CDR3 nucleotides are TGTGCCAGCAACCTTCGAGGGATCTCCTACGAGCAGTACTTC.

V usage is TRBV6-5 and J usage is TRBJ2-2, with TRBD1 matching over 8 bases. The germline V gene has CDR1 MNHEY and CDR2 SVGAGI. Trimming at V came to 2 bases and at J to 6 bases, leaving 2 bases not matched to a gene. The CDR3 has 14 residues. CDR3 DNA sequence: TGTGCCAGCAGTTACGGACAGGGTGCCGGGGAGCTGTTTTTT. Its translation is CASSYGQGAGELFF.

This clone came up a few times. The chain combines TRBV7-9 with TRBJ2-7, with 7 bases identical to TRBD1. The germline gives CDR1 SEHNR, CDR2 FQNEAQ (reference sequence). V gave up 2 bases and J gave up 0 bases; unmatched junction bases: 10. The CDR3 length is 17 residues. For the CDR3, the DNA is TGTGCCAGCAGCTTAAGGATGGACCGACAGGGCTCCTACGAGCAGTACTTC. Translating gives CASSLRMDRQGSYEQYF.

J is TRBJ1-2 and V is TRBV9, with TRBD1 matching 7 bases. The CDR3 sequence is 13 residues long. Germline V lookup: CDR1 SGDLS, CDR2 YYNGEE. V trimming: 6 bases; J trimming: 2 bases; junction bases outside the gene matches: 4. The CDR3 region is CASTLTGNYGYTF. For the CDR3, the DNA is TGTGCCAGCACTTTGACAGGGAACTATGGCTACACCTTC.

The chain employs TRBV5-4 and TRBJ2-2, with D possibly matching TRBD1 (5 bases). This CDR3 is 14 amino acids long. V shed 4 bases and J shed 0 bases, with 7 bases lying between them. Looked up from germline, CDR1 is SGHNT and CDR2 is YYREEE (reference sequence). This CDR3 reads CASSGHSNTGELFF. As DNA, the CDR3 is TGTGCCAGCAGCGGACATTCGAACACCGGGGAGCTGTTTTTT.

This chain links TRBV10-2 with TRBJ1-4; D call uncertain. The germline V gene has CDR1 WSHSY and CDR2 SAAADI. The V end lost 11 bases, the J end lost 8 bases, and 15 bases lay between the germline ends. CDR3 size: 12 residues. As DNA, the CDR3 is TGCGCCGGGTCCTCGACGGGGGAAAAACTGTTTTTT. Translated, it gives CAGSSTGEKLFF.

This chain uses TRBV18 with TRBJ2-1; the match to TRBD2 covers 9 bases. Trimming at V came to 5 bases and at J to 5 bases, leaving 7 bases not matched to a gene. The CDR3 extends over 15 amino acids. CDR1 and CDR2 (germline): KGHSH, LQKENI. CDR3 region: CASSETSGYNNEQFF. The CDR3 DNA is TGTGCCAGCTCAGAAACTAGCGGGTATAACAATGAGCAGTTCTTC. The variable domain in full, with the rest retrieved from reference TRBV18 and TRBJ2-1, is NAGVMQNPRHLVRRRGQEARLRCSPMKGHSHVYWYRQLPEEGLKFMVYLQKENIIDESGMPKERFSAEFPKEGPSILRIQQVVRGDSAAYFCASSETSGYNNEQFFGPGTRLTVL.

The J gene is TRBJ2-3, the V gene TRBV10-3, with D maybe TRBD2 (6 bases). The germline V gene has CDR1 ENHRY and CDR2 SYGVKD. This CDR3 is built from 15 residues. Between the trimmed V and J ends, which lost 4 bases and 6 bases, there was a span of 17 bases. CDR3 DNA: TGTGCCATCAGTGGCCGGGGGAACTACGTGGATACGCAGTATTTT. Translated, it gives CAISGRGNYVDTQYF.

This chain links TRBV9 with TRBJ2-1; 11 nucleotides line up with TRBD2. V was pared by 1 base and J by 4 bases, with 4 bases of the junction left unmatched. CDR1 and CDR2 from the germline V gene are SGDLS and YYNGEE. The CDR3 is 16 residues long. CDR3 sequence: CASSVLAGGLYNEQFF. The CDR3 region has the DNA TGTGCCAGCAGCGTATTAGCGGGGGGGCTATACAATGAGCAGTTCTTC.

The CDR3 protein is CASLIKPGLAGVNEQFF. CDR3 nucleotide sequence: TGTGCCAGTTTAATCAAACCGGGACTAGCGGGAGTTAATGAGCAGTTCTTC. The chain recombines TRBV28 with TRBJ2-1; 14 nucleotides align to TRBD2. V lost 9 bases to trimming and J lost 7 bases; unmatched junction nucleotides: 14. CDR1 and CDR2 from the germline V gene are MDHEN and SYDVKM. The CDR3 sequence is 17 residues long. The whole variable domain, remainder taken from reference TRBV28 and TRBJ2-1, is DVKVTQSSRYLVKRTGEKVFLECVQDMDHENMFWYRQDPGLGLRLIYFSYDVKMKEKGDIPEGYSVSREKKERFSLILESASTNQTSMYLCASLIKPGLAGVNEQFFGPGTRLTVL.

The J gene is TRBJ2-3, the V gene TRBV2, with a possible D match to TRBD2 (6 bases). Between the trimmed V and J ends, which lost 7 bases and 3 bases, there was a span of 11 bases. The CDR3 is 13 amino acids. Germline assignment: CDR1 SNHLY and CDR2 FYNNEI. CDR3 protein: CASTGEFTDTQYF. In DNA form, the CDR3 reads TGTGCCAGCACGGGGGAGTTTACAGATACGCAGTATTTT.

This chain links TRBV5-1 with TRBJ1-1; TRBD1 matches 11 bases. V was clipped by 0 bases and J by 3 bases; unmatched bases: 10. The CDR3 contains 18 residues. The germline V gene has CDR1 SGHRS and CDR2 YFSETQ. Written as DNA, the CDR3 is TGCGCCAGCAGCTTGGGGACAGGGGGCCGGTATGGAGACACTGAAGCTTTCTTT. Its translation: CASSLGTGGRYGDTEAFF.

The CDR3 protein is CASSPTQEPFGYTF. CDR3 DNA sequence: TGTGCCAGCAGCCCAACACAAGAACCATTCGGCTACACCTTC. The V and J genes are TRBV7-3 and TRBJ1-2; D not certain. CDR3 length equals 14 residues. The V end was cut by 5 bases, the J end by 8 bases, with 18 bases between. Germline V gene lookup returns CDR1 SGHTA and CDR2 FQGTGA.

The gene calls are TRBV19 and TRBJ2-3; unclear D gene. V was trimmed by 3 bases and J by 3 bases, leaving 16 bases between them. In germline, CDR1 is LNHDA, CDR2 SQIVND (reference sequence). The CDR3 loop spans 16 amino acids. The CDR3 protein is CASSIGVHRDTDTQYF. CDR3 sequence (DNA): TGTGCCAGTAGTATCGGCGTCCACAGAGATACAGATACGCAGTATTTT.

The rearrangement uses TRBV5-4 and TRBJ1-1, with D perhaps TRBD1 (5 bases). CDR3 length: 15 residues. CDR1 and CDR2 from the germline V gene are SGHNT and YYREEE (reference sequence). Between the trimmed V and J ends, which lost 1 base and 5 bases, there was a span of 15 bases. CDR3 sequence reads: CASSLITGTLTEAFF. Here the CDR3 DNA reads TGTGCCAGCAGCTTGATTACAGGAACTTTAACTGAAGCTTTCTTT.

This clone was observed a handful of times. The chain carries TRBV28 and TRBJ2-7; 7 nucleotides match TRBD1. V shed 5 bases and J 7 bases; nucleotides not matched to a gene: 11. In germline, CDR1 is MDHEN, CDR2 SYDVKM. The CDR3 spans 14 residues. This chain's CDR3 is CASSPLPRGREQYF. DNA for the CDR3: TGTGCCAGCAGTCCCCTTCCGAGGGGGCGTGAGCAGTACTTC. Together with reference TRBV28 and TRBJ2-7, the CDR3 gives the full variable domain: DVKVTQSSRYLVKRTGEKVFLECVQDMDHENMFWYRQDPGLGLRLIYFSYDVKMKEKGDIPEGYSVSREKKERFSLILESASTNQTSMYLCASSPLPRGREQYFGPGTRLTVT.

This CDR3 reads CASSYAGTSGVNEQFF. The CDR3 nucleotides read TGTGCCAGCAGTTACGCGGGGACTAGCGGGGTTAATGAGCAGTTCTTC. This chain joins TRBV6-5 and TRBJ2-1, with 13 bases lining up with TRBD2. V was clipped by 2 bases and J by 7 bases; unmatched bases: 5. Per germline, CDR1 MNHEY and CDR2 SVGAGI. This CDR3 comprises 16 residues.

V and J are TRBV11-2 and TRBJ1-2; D may be TRBD1 (5 bases). Per the germline V gene, CDR1 is SGHAT and CDR2 is FQNNGV. CDR3 length: 13 residues. Trimming left V 7 bases short and J 5 bases short, with 14 bases between. The CDR3 region has the DNA TGTGCCAGCAACCGTCAGGGTCATTATGGCTACACCTTC. Translated, it gives CASNRQGHYGYTF.

CDR3 DNA sequence: TGTGCCAGCAGTTACTCGAGCGGGGGAGCGAACACTGAAGCTTTCTTT. Its protein is CASSYSSGGANTEAFF. This chain links TRBV6-6 with TRBJ1-1; weak D call: TRBD1 (5 bases). Germline V gene lookup returns CDR1 MNHNY and CDR2 SVGAGI (reference sequence). The CDR3 spans 16 residues. The V end lost 0 bases, the J end lost 1 base, and 12 bases lay between the germline ends.